This TCR beta chain came from a study of blood T cell repertoires in COVID-19. Germline V gene sequence: CDR1 SGHVS, CDR2 FNYEAQ. V was pared by 1 base and J by 2 bases, with 5 bases of the junction left unmatched. The CDR3 has 15 amino acids. The protocol was immunoSEQ multiplex PCR, while the TCRdb copy is restricted to in-frame clones and leaves out a portion. The repertoire holds under 150,000 clones, with around 88% as singletons. The receptor was isolated from a human donor in a cohort sampled during active COVID-19. The chain employs TRBV7-6 and TRBJ2-7; TRBD2 matches 7 bases. The sequencing sample was made of peripheral blood. CDR3 amino acids: CASSLVAGETYEQYF. The CDR3 DNA reads as TGTGCCAGCAGCTTAGTCGCGGGGGAGACCTACGAGCAGTACTTC.